Below are 27 T cell receptor beta chains sequenced from a single sample in a study of cytomegalovirus exposure and HLA in healthy donors. Assay: immunoSEQ multiplex PCR; the TCRdb copy retains only in-frame clones and omits some. The sample includes a few hundred thousand clones, 90% of them seen just once. What was sequenced was PBMCs. All receptors derive from a young woman in good health and CMV-seronegative.

This clone was picked up one time. The V gene is TRBV27, the J gene TRBJ1-2, with D hard to call. CDR1 is MNHEY and CDR2 is SMNVEV in the germline V gene (reference sequence). This CDR3 region has 13 residues. Trimming removed 0 bases from V and 8 bases from J, with 10 bases in between. The CDR3 loop is CASSLSRVGGYTF. The CDR3 DNA follows: TGTGCCAGCAGTTTATCCCGGGTCGGCGGCTACACCTTC.

V is TRBV12-5 and J is TRBJ1-1; 7 positions agree with TRBD1. CDR3 size: 20 residues. With V trimmed by 2 bases and J by 3 bases, 21 bases remained unmatched. Per the germline V gene, CDR1 is LGHNT and CDR2 is FRNRAP. CDR3 coding DNA: TGTGCTAGTGGTTTGCCGGGACGACCGGGACAGCGCTTCCTCTACACTGAAGCTTTCTTT. Its translation: CASGLPGRPGQRFLYTEAFF.

The V call is TRBV28, the J call TRBJ1-6; 7 bases fit TRBD1. Germline V gene data show CDR1 as MDHEN and CDR2 as SYDVKM. The CDR3 runs to 13 residues. Trimming removed 9 bases from V and 7 bases from J; junction bases left unmatched: 6. CDR3 region: CASHPGQNSPLHF. CDR3 coding DNA: TGTGCCAGTCACCCGGGACAGAATTCACCCCTCCACTTT.

This clone was seen a few times. The chain uses TRBV5-1 and TRBJ2-5; D is possibly TRBD1 (6 bases). CDR1 and CDR2 (germline): SGHRS, YFSETQ. With 4 bases removed from V and 1 base from J, the gap between germline ends came to 14 bases. The CDR3 loop spans 15 amino acids. The CDR3 loop reads CASSLTGQSQETQYF. The CDR3 region has the DNA TGCGCCAGCAGCCTAACTGGACAGAGCCAAGAGACCCAGTACTTC.

The chain employs TRBV18 and TRBJ1-2, with D maybe TRBD1 (6 bases). CDR1 is KGHSH and CDR2 is LQKENI in the germline V gene. The CDR3 consists of 15 residues. V dropped 6 bases and J dropped 4 bases, with 18 bases sitting between them. The CDR3 is CASSPNRDPSYGYTF. As DNA, the CDR3 is TGTGCCAGCTCCCCGAACAGGGACCCCTCCTATGGCTACACCTTC.

The J gene is TRBJ2-2, the V gene TRBV5-1, with TRBD1 matching over 10 bases. Trimming removed 4 bases from V and 6 bases from J; junction bases left unmatched: 3. The CDR3 consists of 14 residues. Germline CDR1 SGHRS, CDR2 YFSETQ. CDR3 nucleotides: TGCGCCAGCAGCCAAGGGACAGGGGCCGGGGAGCTGTTTTTT. Protein sequence: CASSQGTGAGELFF. The full variable domain, in which reference TRBV5-1 and TRBJ2-2 provide the parts outside the CDR3, is KAGVTQTPRYLIKTRGQQVTLSCSPISGHRSVSWYQQTPGQGLQFLFEYFSETQRNKGNFPGRFSGRQFSNSRSEMNVSTLELGDSALYLCASSQGTGAGELFFGEGSRLTVL.

This chain uses TRBV5-1 with TRBJ2-2, with 11 bases fitting TRBD1. J lost 7 bases, V lost 2 bases, and 4 bases had no gene match. Germline values: CDR1 SGHRS, CDR2 YFSETQ. The CDR3 is 15 residues long. The CDR3 region is CASSLSGTGGGELFF. The CDR3 bases are TGCGCCAGCAGCTTATCCGGGACAGGGGGCGGGGAGCTGTTTTTT.

Comment on this clone: Other DNA sequences from this sample encode an identical CDR3 as well. The genes are TRBV20-1 and TRBJ2-1; no clear D. In germline, CDR1 is DFQATT, CDR2 SNEGSKA (reference sequence). The CDR3 spans 10 residues. Between the trimmed V and J ends, which lost 5 bases and 3 bases, there was a span of 2 bases. The CDR3 protein is CSARYNEQFF. CDR3 sequence (DNA): TGCAGTGCTCGCTACAATGAGCAGTTCTTC.

The chain recombines TRBV11-3 with TRBJ1-3; perhaps TRBD1 as D (5 bases). The V end lost 4 bases, the J end lost 2 bases, and 6 bases lay between the germline ends. Germline lookup yields CDR1 SGHNT and CDR2 YENEEA. The CDR3 is 13 residues long. In DNA, the CDR3 is TGTGCCAGCAGCTCGGGGGCTGGAAACACCATATATTTT. Protein sequence: CASSSGAGNTIYF. The full variable domain, its missing parts supplied by reference TRBV11-3 and TRBJ1-3, is EAGVVQSPRYKIIEKKQPVAFWCNPISGHNTLYWYLQNLGQGPELLIRYENEEAVDDSQLPKDRFSAERLKGVDSTLKIQPAELGDSAVYLCASSSGAGNTIYFGEGSWLTVV.

This chain uses TRBV19 with TRBJ2-7; D call uncertain. Germline V CDR1 and CDR2: LNHDA, SQIVND (reference sequence). The CDR3 runs to 13 residues. Between the trimmed V and J ends, which lost 0 bases and 13 bases, there was a span of 16 bases. The DNA for the CDR3 is TGTGCCAGTAGTATAGATCGGCTCGGAGTAAGATACTTC. Translation: CASSIDRLGVRYF.

The rearrangement uses TRBV28 and TRBJ2-3; the D gene is possibly TRBD2 (6 bases). Per germline, CDR1 MDHEN and CDR2 SYDVKM. This CDR3 has 16 residues. Trimming removed 6 bases at V and 0 bases at J, with 16 bases between. Here the CDR3 reads CASSTIRETSTDTQYF. The CDR3 nucleotides read TGTGCCAGCAGCACTATTCGGGAGACTAGCACAGATACGCAGTATTTT.

The V gene is TRBV4-1, the J gene TRBJ1-6, with a weak D call TRBD1 (6 bases). Germline CDR1 reads MGHRA; CDR2 reads YSYEKL. Trimming took 2 bases from V and 0 from J, leaving 17 bases between them. The CDR3 extends over 19 amino acids. CDR3 nucleotide sequence: TGCGCCAGCAGCCAATTTAGACAGGCTCCAAGCTCCTATAATTCACCCCTCCACTTT. Protein product: CASSQFRQAPSSYNSPLHF.

The chain couples TRBV4-2 to TRBJ2-4, with D perhaps matching TRBD1 (5 bases). This CDR3 is 13 amino acids long. Trimming cost V 0 bases and J 8 bases, with 8 bases left between them. Germline V CDR1 and CDR2: LGHNA, YNFKEQ. The CDR3 DNA reads TGTGCCAGCAGCCAAGATCAAGGGGACATTCAGTACTTC. Translating gives CASSQDQGDIQYF.

The sample holds one count of this clone. V and J are TRBV5-6 and TRBJ2-5, with 7 bases fitting TRBD1. There are 15 residues in the CDR3. V trimming: 4 bases; J trimming: 4 bases; junction bases outside the gene matches: 10. CDR1 SGHDT and CDR2 YYEEEE come from the germline V gene. The CDR3 loop reads CASSGWDSFRETQYF. The CDR3 nucleotides read TGTGCCAGCAGCGGATGGGACAGCTTTAGAGAGACCCAGTACTTC.

The gene calls are TRBV6-1 and TRBJ2-1; 9 nucleotides align to TRBD1. In germline, CDR1 is MNHNS, CDR2 SASEGT. This CDR3 spans 16 amino acids. Unmatched junction bases numbered 4, after V lost 4 bases and J lost 0 bases. This CDR3 is CASSGGQGNSYNEQFF. The CDR3 DNA follows: TGTGCCAGCAGTGGAGGACAGGGGAACTCCTACAATGAGCAGTTCTTC.

The chain is built from TRBV7-8 and TRBJ1-2; 7 nucleotides line up with TRBD1. Germline V gene sequence: CDR1 SGHVS, CDR2 FQNEAQ. The V segment lost 2 bases and the J segment 7 bases; nucleotides outside the gene matches: 4. The CDR3 has 13 residues. CDR3 bases: TGTGCCAGCAGCTTAATGACAGGGTTTGGCTACACCTTC. It yields the protein CASSLMTGFGYTF.

CDR3 DNA: TGTGCCAGCAGCTCGGGAGGCAGCTACACCTTC. The encoded protein is CASSSGGSYTF. The chain employs TRBV7-9 and TRBJ1-2, with D unclear. With 4 bases removed from V and 9 bases from J, the gap between germline ends came to 9 bases. Looked up from germline, CDR1 is SEHNR and CDR2 is FQNEAQ (reference sequence). CDR3 length equals 11 residues.

The chain carries TRBV6-1 and TRBJ2-3; the match to TRBD2 covers 11 bases. Germline CDR1 and CDR2: MNHNS and SASEGT. Unmatched junction bases numbered 9, after V lost 4 bases and J lost 9 bases. This CDR3 region has 15 residues. In nucleotides, the CDR3 is TGTGCCAGCAGTGCCGTAGCGGGGGGGCAGGGAACGCAGTATTTT. Amino acids: CASSAVAGGQGTQYF.

The chain carries TRBV9 and TRBJ2-3, with 9 bases that match TRBD1. Germline V gene sequence: CDR1 SGDLS, CDR2 YYNGEE. The CDR3 has 16 amino acids. V trimming: 4 bases; J trimming: 0 bases; junction bases outside the gene matches: 6. The CDR3: CASSPRTGESTDTQYF. CDR3 coding DNA: TGTGCCAGCAGCCCGCGGACAGGGGAGAGCACAGATACGCAGTATTTT.

The gene calls are TRBV11-3 and TRBJ2-1, with 11 bases aligning to TRBD2. V was pared by 5 bases and J by 5 bases, with 5 bases of the junction left unmatched. Germline assignment: CDR1 SGHNT and CDR2 YENEEA. This CDR3 contains 15 residues. The CDR3: CASSRPGLADNEQFF. CDR3 sequence (DNA): TGTGCCAGCAGCCGGCCGGGACTAGCGGACAATGAGCAGTTCTTC.

The chain has TRBV7-3 and TRBJ2-1; D gene uncertain. Germline V CDR1 and CDR2: SGHTA, FQGTGA. The CDR3 runs to 15 residues. Between the trimmed V and J ends, which lost 2 bases and 0 bases, there was a span of 8 bases. CDR3 nucleotide sequence: TGTGCCAGCAGCTTAGCGGTATCCTCCTACAATGAGCAGTTCTTC. Protein: CASSLAVSSYNEQFF.

J is TRBJ1-2 and V is TRBV5-1; tentatively, D is TRBD1 (6 bases). Germline assignment: CDR1 SGHRS and CDR2 YFSETQ. Between the trimmed V and J ends, which lost 2 bases and 8 bases, there was a span of 16 bases. The CDR3 sequence is 14 residues long. The CDR3 DNA follows: TGCGCCAGCAGCTTCGGTTGGGCAGGGGAAGGCTACACCTTC. Translation gives CASSFGWAGEGYTF.

As regards this clone: The junction differs from germline at one of its ends, possibly a read error. The chain employs TRBV7-7 and TRBJ2-2; 12 nucleotides align to TRBD1. CDR3 length: 18 residues. Per the germline V gene, CDR1 is SSHAT and CDR2 is FNYEAQ (reference sequence). CDR3 sequence (DNA): TGTGCTAGCAGCTTAATTCCCCCGGGACAGGGGGCATCCGGGGAGCTGTTTTTT. It encodes CASSLIPPGQGASGELFF. Drawing the rest from reference TRBV7-7 and TRBJ2-2, the complete variable domain is GAGVSQSPRYKVTKRGQDVTLRCDPISSHATLYWYQQALGQGPEFLTYFNYEAQPDKSGLPSDRFSAERPEGSISTLTIQRTEQRDSAMYRCASSLIPPGQGASGELFFGEGSRLTVL.

This sequence joins TRBV7-2 and TRBJ2-7; 7 bases match TRBD2. With V trimmed by 2 bases and J by 6 bases, 4 bases remained unmatched. The germline CDR1 and CDR2 sequences are SGHTA and FQGNSA. This CDR3 is built from 13 residues. CDR3 sequence reads: CASSLTGRAEQYF. The CDR3 nucleotides are TGTGCCAGCAGCTTAACGGGGAGGGCCGAGCAGTACTTC.

V usage is TRBV11-3 and J usage is TRBJ2-1; 8 bases are a match to TRBD2. This CDR3 region has 16 residues. J lost 3 bases, V lost 1 base, and 5 bases had no gene match. Germline values: CDR1 SGHNT, CDR2 YENEEA. CDR3 sequence (DNA): TGTGCCAGCAGCTTAGGGGCTAGCGGGTTCTACAATGAGCAGTTCTTC. Protein product: CASSLGASGFYNEQFF.

CDR3 region: CAWSLGQGGNTIYF. CDR3 sequence (DNA): TGTGCCTGGAGCTTGGGACAGGGGGGAAACACCATATATTTT. The chain links TRBV30 to TRBJ1-3; 10 bases match TRBD1. The length of the CDR3 is 14 residues. The germline gives CDR1 GTSNPN, CDR2 SVGIG (reference sequence). V shed 3 bases, J shed 4 bases, and the junction held 3 bases outside the gene matches.

The chain carries TRBV4-1 and TRBJ1-6; a possible D gene is TRBD1 (6 bases). CDR1 is MGHRA and CDR2 is YSYEKL in the germline V gene. This CDR3 is built from 16 residues. V lost 4 bases, J lost 7 bases, and 17 bases lay in between. The CDR3 loop reads CASSLGGSTGNSPLHF. DNA for the CDR3: TGCGCCAGCAGCCTCGGAGGATCGACAGGAAATTCACCCCTCCACTTT.